The next 28 T cell receptor beta chains were all read from a single sample in a study of shared clonotypes between healthy human individuals. Only in-frame clones appear in the TCRdb table, and some are missing; sequencing was by immunoSEQ multiplex PCR. The sample holds some 2,000,000 clones, roughly 95% seen once. Material: naive CD4+ T cells sorted from blood. As for subset: CD45RA+ positively selected. The receptors here all came from a man between 18 and 35 years old in good health.

This clone was seen more than once but under ten times. The chain has TRBV5-8 and TRBJ2-5; tentatively, D is TRBD1 (5 bases). There are 15 residues in the CDR3. Germline values: CDR1 SGHTS, CDR2 YDEGEE. V lost 0 bases, J lost 6 bases, and 15 bases lay in between. The CDR3 is CASSLGRGPGQTQYF. As DNA, the CDR3 is TGTGCCAGCAGCTTGGGTAGGGGTCCCGGGCAGACCCAGTACTTC.

V and J are TRBV25-1 and TRBJ2-1; D call uncertain. The CDR3 is 14 amino acids. The germline gives CDR1 MGHDK, CDR2 SYGVNS. The V gene lost 0 bases and the J gene lost 7 bases, with 10 bases spanning the gap. This CDR3 reads CASSEYYMTNEQFF. The CDR3 nucleotides read TGTGCCAGCAGTGAATACTATATGACAAATGAGCAGTTCTTC.

The chain carries TRBV5-1 and TRBJ2-5; 8 bases are a match to TRBD1. Germline V gene sequence: CDR1 SGHRS, CDR2 YFSETQ. CDR3 length: 15 residues. V dropped 4 bases and J dropped 1; count of bases not matched to a gene: 6. CDR3: CASSAPTGGQETQYF. CDR3 nucleotide sequence: TGCGCCAGCAGCGCCCCAACAGGGGGCCAAGAGACCCAGTACTTC.

This chain uses TRBV7-3 with TRBJ2-7, with D possibly being TRBD1 (5 bases). The CDR3 loop spans 14 amino acids. Trimming removed 2 bases from V and 0 bases from J, with 8 bases in between. Germline loops: CDR1 SGHTA, CDR2 FQGTGA. DNA for the CDR3: TGTGCCAGCAGCTTACAGGGCGGCTCCTACGAGCAGTACTTC. This codes for CASSLQGGSYEQYF.

The rearrangement uses TRBV2 and TRBJ2-4; 7 positions match TRBD2. CDR1 is SNHLY and CDR2 is FYNNEI in the germline V gene. V shed 6 bases, J shed 2 bases, and the junction held 4 bases outside the gene matches. The CDR3 spans 14 residues. The CDR3 region has the DNA TGTGCCAGCAGAAATAGCGGGTCCAAAAACATTCAGTACTTC. Protein product: CASRNSGSKNIQYF.

This chain joins TRBV5-6 and TRBJ1-4, with 7 bases lining up with TRBD1. Unmatched junction bases numbered 7, after V lost 0 bases and J lost 8 bases. The CDR3 loop spans 15 amino acids. In germline, CDR1 is SGHDT, CDR2 YYEEEE. CDR3 residues: CASSLAPGTEEKLFF. The CDR3 DNA follows: TGTGCCAGCAGCTTGGCACCCGGGACAGAAGAAAAACTGTTTTTT.

The chain carries TRBV4-2 and TRBJ1-1; possible D gene TRBD1, 5 bases. V was cut by 10 bases and J by 3 bases, with 12 bases left in between. Germline CDR1 reads LGHNA; CDR2 reads YNFKEQ. The CDR3 has 12 residues. DNA of the CDR3: TGTGCCAACCCAGGGTGCGACACTGAAGCTTTCTTT. Its protein is CANPGCDTEAFF.

To note about this clone: Other nucleotide sequences from this sample produce the same CDR3. The chain has TRBV18 and TRBJ2-7, with 9 bases lining up with TRBD1. The CDR3 covers 15 residues. The V gene end was trimmed by 3 bases and the J gene end by 3 bases; junction bases not matched to a gene: 6. Per the germline V gene, CDR1 is KGHSH and CDR2 is LQKENI. The CDR3 DNA follows: TGTGCCAGCTCACCGTCCCGGGACAGGGTCTACGAGCAGTACTTC. Its translation is CASSPSRDRVYEQYF.

The chain carries TRBV19 and TRBJ2-1; 9 positions match TRBD1. The CDR3 has 15 amino acids. Germline lookup yields CDR1 LNHDA and CDR2 SQIVND (reference sequence). The V segment lost 8 bases and the J segment 7 bases; nucleotides outside the gene matches: 12. The CDR3 DNA is TGTGCCAGTGGCCCCTCGGGACAGGGTTTGAATGAGCAGTTCTTC. It codes for CASGPSGQGLNEQFF.

The rearrangement links TRBV27 to TRBJ1-2; D unresolved. The germline V and J ends were trimmed by 0 bases and 3 bases, with 8 bases remaining between them. The germline CDR1 and CDR2 sequences are MNHEY and SMNVEV (reference sequence). The CDR3 is made up of 14 amino acids. Written as DNA, the CDR3 is TGTGCCAGCAGTTTATCGGGAGGATACTATGGCTACACCTTC. It specifies CASSLSGGYYGYTF.

The J gene is TRBJ2-5, the V gene TRBV11-2, with 10 bases fitting TRBD1. CDR1 SGHAT and CDR2 FQNNGV come from the germline V gene. This CDR3 spans 14 amino acids. Germline trimming cut 5 bases from V and 7 bases from J; bases unmatched to any gene: 7. The CDR3 spells CASSTRTGGATQYF. CDR3 in DNA: TGTGCCAGCAGCACCCGGACAGGGGGGGCGACCCAGTACTTC.

J is TRBJ1-4 and V is TRBV19, with 7 bases aligning to TRBD1. Germline CDR1 is LNHDA and CDR2 is SQIVND (reference sequence). CDR3 length: 14 amino acids. V was clipped by 6 bases and J by 7 bases; unmatched bases: 8. The CDR3 sequence is CASRQGGTGEKLFF. CDR3 coding DNA: TGTGCCAGTAGACAAGGGGGCACAGGTGAAAAACTGTTTTTT. The whole variable domain, filled in from reference TRBV19 and TRBJ1-4, reads DGGITQSPKYLFRKEGQNVTLSCEQNLNHDAMYWYRQDPGQGLRLIYYSQIVNDFQKGDIAEGYSVSREKKESFPLTVTSAQKNPTAFYLCASRQGGTGEKLFFGSGTQLSVL.

Points on this clone: The sample has other DNA sequences that encode this CDR3 too. The V gene is TRBV5-1, the J gene TRBJ1-5; D unresolved. The germline V gene has CDR1 SGHRS and CDR2 YFSETQ. The CDR3 length is 15 residues. Trimming stripped 0 bases from V and 2 bases from J, with 9 bases between. The CDR3, as DNA: TGCGCCAGCAGCTTGGGTCCAGGAGGCAATCAGCCCCAGCATTTT. Translation: CASSLGPGGNQPQHF.

The chain couples TRBV6-4 to TRBJ2-7; TRBD1 agrees at 9 bases. CDR1 is MRHNA, CDR2 SNTAGT, per germline. CDR3 size: 14 residues. The V and J ends lost 10 bases and 3 bases, in that order; junction bases with no gene match: 10. The CDR3 bases are TGTGCCACCAACCGGGACAGGGCCCACTACGAGCAGTACTTC. Residues: CATNRDRAHYEQYF.

Details on this clone: The sample holds other DNA sequences that translate to the same CDR3. The chain employs TRBV7-2 and TRBJ2-7, with D unclear. V was pared by 5 bases and J by 4 bases, with 6 bases between. The CDR3 consists of 11 residues. Germline assignment: CDR1 SGHTA and CDR2 FQGNSA. This CDR3 reads CASSRAYEQYF. In DNA, the CDR3 is TGTGCCAGCAGCCGTGCTTACGAGCAGTACTTC.

V and J are TRBV2 and TRBJ1-5, with a possible D match to TRBD1 (5 bases). The CDR3 runs to 16 residues. Looked up from germline, CDR1 is SNHLY and CDR2 is FYNNEI. Trimming removed 3 bases at V and 0 bases at J, with 12 bases between. The CDR3 bases are TGTGCCAGCAGTGAGCAGGGAGGGAGTAGCAATCAGCCCCAGCATTTT. This translates into CASSEQGGSSNQPQHF.

The chain joins TRBV4-1 to TRBJ2-2, with a weak D call TRBD2 (6 bases). The CDR3 is made up of 14 amino acids. Between the trimmed V and J ends, which lost 1 base and 4 bases, there was a span of 7 bases. Per germline, CDR1 MGHRA and CDR2 YSYEKL. The CDR3 spells CASSQAGVTGELFF. The CDR3 nucleotides are TGCGCCAGCAGCCAAGCGGGGGTCACCGGGGAGCTGTTTTTT.

Comments on this clone: The sample has other DNA sequences that encode this CDR3 too. V gene TRBV11-2 combines with J gene TRBJ1-4, with 9 positions matching TRBD1. V shed 3 bases and J 7 bases; nucleotides not matched to a gene: 3. The CDR3 extends over 14 amino acids. The germline CDR1 and CDR2 sequences are SGHAT and FQNNGV. The CDR3 sequence: CASSLGQGREKLFF. The CDR3 coding sequence is TGTGCCAGCAGCTTGGGACAGGGTCGTGAAAAACTGTTTTTT.

The rearrangement joins TRBV29-1 to TRBJ1-2, with no clear D. Trimming pared 5 bases from V and 5 bases from J, leaving 12 bases between. The CDR3 covers 12 residues. In germline, CDR1 is SQVTM, CDR2 ANQGSEA. The CDR3 spells CSVQAKTYGYTF. In nucleotides, the CDR3 is TGCAGCGTTCAGGCAAAGACATATGGCTACACCTTC.

The genes are TRBV19 and TRBJ2-1; 9 nucleotides align to TRBD1. Trimming took 4 bases from V and 2 from J; bases not matched to a gene: 9. CDR1 and CDR2 from the germline V gene are LNHDA and SQIVND (reference sequence). The CDR3 contains 17 residues. The CDR3, as DNA: TGTGCCAGTAGTACCCGTCGGACAGGGGATCCCTACAATGAGCAGTTCTTC. This translates into CASSTRRTGDPYNEQFF. Full variable domain (outside the CDR3, taken from reference TRBV19 and TRBJ2-1): DGGITQSPKYLFRKEGQNVTLSCEQNLNHDAMYWYRQDPGQGLRLIYYSQIVNDFQKGDIAEGYSVSREKKESFPLTVTSAQKNPTAFYLCASSTRRTGDPYNEQFFGPGTRLTVL.

The chain uses TRBV28 and TRBJ1-1; D gene ambiguous. Trimming removed 2 bases from V and 4 bases from J, with 5 bases in between. The CDR3 consists of 12 residues. Germline-derived CDR1 and CDR2 are MDHEN and SYDVKM. The CDR3 protein is CASSLQTTEAFF. The CDR3 DNA is TGTGCCAGCAGTTTACAGACCACTGAAGCTTTCTTT.

About this clone: Different DNA sequences within this sample yield the same CDR3. The rearrangement uses TRBV5-1 and TRBJ1-3; 9 bases match TRBD1. Trimming at V came to 4 bases and at J to 4 bases, leaving 3 bases not matched to a gene. This CDR3 is 14 amino acids long. The germline V gene has CDR1 SGHRS and CDR2 YFSETQ. For the CDR3, the DNA is TGCGCCAGCAGCCACGGACAGGGGGGAAACACCATATATTTT. It yields the protein CASSHGQGGNTIYF.

The table lists this clone with a count of one. This sequence joins TRBV11-2 and TRBJ2-7, with D unresolved. The CDR3 spans 13 residues. Germline V gene sequence: CDR1 SGHAT, CDR2 FQNNGV. V was clipped by 3 bases and J by 2 bases, with 8 bases between them. Written as DNA, the CDR3 is TGTGCCAGCAGCTTCGACGGACCCTACGAGCAGTACTTC. The encoded protein is CASSFDGPYEQYF.

The CDR3 sequence: CASRGDGSPLHF. In DNA form, the CDR3 reads TGCGCCAGCAGAGGTGATGGTTCACCCCTCCACTTT. This chain joins TRBV4-1 and TRBJ1-6; D gene ambiguous. The V and J ends lost 6 bases and 9 bases respectively, with 9 bases between them. The CDR3 totals 12 residues. Germline V gives CDR1 MGHRA, CDR2 YSYEKL.

The J gene is TRBJ1-2, the V gene TRBV2; no reliable D call. The CDR3 length is 11 residues. Looked up from germline, CDR1 is SNHLY and CDR2 is FYNNEI. The V and J ends lost 3 bases and 8 bases respectively, with 7 bases between them. The CDR3 DNA sequence: TGTGCCAGCAGTGAGAGGCGGGGCTACACCTTC. The encoded protein is CASSERRGYTF.

Remarks on this clone: This sequence may be a read error, since a much larger clone differs from it by one base. The V gene is TRBV5-1, the J gene TRBJ2-3, with 10 bases lining up with TRBD2. CDR3 length equals 15 residues. Germline V gene lookup returns CDR1 SGHRS and CDR2 YFSETQ. V shed 4 bases and J 1 base; nucleotides not matched to a gene: 3. This CDR3 reads CASSHGLAGTDTQYF. The DNA for the CDR3 is TGCGCCAGCAGCCACGGACTAGCGGGCACAGATACGCAGTATTTT.

A single count supports this clone. The chain has TRBV30 and TRBJ2-3, with 9 bases fitting TRBD2. This CDR3 has 15 amino acids. V gave up 3 bases and J gave up 0 bases; unmatched junction bases: 4. CDR1 is GTSNPN, CDR2 SVGIG, per germline (reference sequence). In DNA form, the CDR3 reads TGTGCCTGGAGAGGGCGGGAGGGAAGCACAGATACGCAGTATTTT. Amino acids: CAWRGREGSTDTQYF.

The chain couples TRBV6-1 to TRBJ1-3; TRBD1 agrees at 7 bases. Germline V lookup: CDR1 MNHNS, CDR2 SASEGT. The CDR3 is 20 residues long. V lost 2 bases and J lost 0; bases outside the gene matches: 16. The CDR3 region has the DNA TGTGCCAGCAGTGAACGGCCTTCGACAGGGATCCCCGGCTCTGGAAACACCATATATTTT. It encodes CASSERPSTGIPGSGNTIYF.